What follows are 22 T cell receptor beta chains derived from one specimen sequenced in a study of cytomegalovirus exposure and HLA in healthy donors. Clones were read by immunoSEQ multiplex PCR, and TCRdb kept only the in-frame ones, dropping some. The sample holds fewer than 130,000 clones, around 89% seen once. What was sequenced was PBMCs. Source of these receptors: a woman aged 25 to 39 in good health and CMV-seropositive.

The chain couples TRBV6-1 to TRBJ2-7, with TRBD1 identical over 11 bases. This CDR3 is built from 15 residues. J lost 4 bases, V lost 6 bases, and 8 bases had no gene match. Germline CDR1 is MNHNS and CDR2 is SASEGT. As DNA, the CDR3 is TGTGCCAGCAGGGCCCGGGACAGGGGGTCGTACGAGCAGTACTTC. Its protein is CASRARDRGSYEQYF.

The chain uses TRBV28 and TRBJ2-7, with 7 bases matching TRBD1. The CDR3 loop spans 15 amino acids. Germline loops: CDR1 MDHEN, CDR2 SYDVKM. J lost 4 bases, V lost 6 bases, and 12 bases had no gene match. CDR3 bases: TGTGCCAGCAGGAAAGACCGGGACAGACCGTACGAGCAGTACTTC. It translates to CASRKDRDRPYEQYF.

The CDR3 region is CASRDLFGRTPGELFF. The CDR3 DNA reads TGTGCCAGCAGGGATCTCTTCGGCAGGACTCCCGGGGAGCTGTTTTTT. The chain carries TRBV11-2 and TRBJ2-2; tentatively, D is TRBD2 (5 bases). Germline values: CDR1 SGHAT, CDR2 FQNNGV. CDR3 length: 16 residues. Trimming pared 6 bases from V and 6 bases from J, leaving 20 bases between.

This clone was seen only a few times. The chain carries TRBV2 and TRBJ1-6, with D possibly being TRBD1 (6 bases). CDR1 is SNHLY and CDR2 is FYNNEI in the germline V gene. The V end was cut by 1 base, the J end by 9 bases, with 13 bases between. There are 15 residues in the CDR3. The CDR3 is CASSEVGGLSSPLHF. DNA for the CDR3: TGTGCCAGCAGTGAAGTCGGGGGGCTAAGTTCACCCCTCCACTTT.

This chain uses TRBV7-2 with TRBJ1-2; D perhaps matches TRBD1 (6 bases). Trimming took 1 base from V and 7 from J, leaving 16 bases between them. This CDR3 is built from 15 residues. The germline V gene encodes CDR1 SGHTA and CDR2 FQGNSA. The CDR3 here is CASSLGLAGASGYTF. CDR3 in DNA: TGTGCCAGCAGCTTAGGTTTGGCAGGGGCGAGTGGCTACACCTTC. Combining the CDR3 with reference TRBV7-2 and TRBJ1-2 gives the whole variable domain GAGVSQSPSNKVTEKGKDVELRCDPISGHTALYWYRQSLGQGLEFLIYFQGNSAPDKSGLPSDRFSAERTGGSVSTLTIQRTQQEDSAVYLCASSLGLAGASGYTFGSGTRLTVV.

The chain carries TRBV9 and TRBJ2-2; 12 bases align to TRBD2. CDR3 length: 21 residues. V shed 3 bases and J 1 base; nucleotides not matched to a gene: 16. Germline loops: CDR1 SGDLS, CDR2 YYNGEE. DNA of the CDR3: TGTGCCAGCAGCGCGCGGGTTGGACTAGCGGGGATCCCGGGGAACACCGGGGAGCTGTTTTTT. It specifies CASSARVGLAGIPGNTGELFF.

This clone appeared a single time. The V and J genes are TRBV7-9 and TRBJ1-4; 9 bases agree with TRBD1. The CDR3 is made up of 13 amino acids. J was trimmed by 8 bases and V by 7 bases; bases with no gene match: 5. Germline-derived CDR1 and CDR2 are SEHNR and FQNEAQ (reference sequence). The CDR3 region is CASKLGTGEKLFF. The CDR3 DNA reads TGTGCCAGCAAACTCGGGACAGGGGAAAAACTGTTTTTT. The full variable domain, completed using reference TRBV7-9 and TRBJ1-4, is DTGVSQNPRHKITKRGQNVTFRCDPISEHNRLYWYRQTLGQGPEFLTYFQNEAQLEKSRLLSDRFSAERPKGSFSTLEIQRTEQGDSAMYLCASKLGTGEKLFFGSGTQLSVL.

V is TRBV19 and J is TRBJ2-3; perhaps TRBD2 as D (6 bases). Trimming took 2 bases from V and 6 from J, leaving 12 bases between them. Germline CDR1 and CDR2: LNHDA and SQIVND (reference sequence). The length of the CDR3 is 14 residues. The CDR3 coding sequence is TGTGCCAGTAGTATATCCGGGAGTTGGGATACGCAGTATTTT. Amino acid sequence: CASSISGSWDTQYF.

The chain recombines TRBV5-6 with TRBJ2-1; the match to TRBD1 covers 9 bases. The CDR3 is made up of 15 amino acids. The V gene's germline CDR1 is SGHDT and CDR2 YYEEEE. V was clipped by 4 bases and J by 6 bases; unmatched bases: 8. In nucleotides, the CDR3 is TGTGCCAGCAGCACGGGACAGGGTTGGATCAATGAGCAGTTCTTC. Protein: CASSTGQGWINEQFF.

This clone was found once. The CDR3 DNA reads TGTGCCAGCAGCCAGCCGGGACAGCGGTACAATGAGCAGTTCTTC. Protein: CASSQPGQRYNEQFF. The gene calls are TRBV4-2 and TRBJ2-1, with TRBD1 matching over 7 bases. The CDR3 is made up of 15 amino acids. Unmatched junction bases numbered 6, after V lost 3 bases and J lost 4 bases. Germline V lookup: CDR1 LGHNA, CDR2 YNFKEQ.

This chain joins TRBV7-2 and TRBJ2-7; 8 bases match TRBD1. The V segment lost 5 bases and the J segment 2 bases; nucleotides outside the gene matches: 8. The germline CDR1 and CDR2 sequences are SGHTA and FQGNSA. This CDR3 comprises 15 residues. CDR3 region: CASSLSRTGTYEQYF. The CDR3 nucleotides are TGTGCCAGCAGCCTATCTCGGACAGGGACCTACGAGCAGTACTTC. Drawing the rest from reference TRBV7-2 and TRBJ2-7, the complete variable domain is GAGVSQSPSNKVTEKGKDVELRCDPISGHTALYWYRQSLGQGLEFLIYFQGNSAPDKSGLPSDRFSAERTGGSVSTLTIQRTQQEDSAVYLCASSLSRTGTYEQYFGPGTRLTVT.

In this sample, this clone turned up a few times. The chain recombines TRBV27 with TRBJ1-5; 10 nucleotides match TRBD1. Per germline, CDR1 MNHEY and CDR2 SMNVEV (reference sequence). V was pared by 3 bases and J by 5 bases, with 7 bases of the junction left unmatched. This CDR3 is 16 amino acids long. The CDR3 DNA sequence: TGTGCCAGCAGTTTGCGGTGGACAGGGGGATATCAGCCCCAGCATTTT. Encoded protein: CASSLRWTGGYQPQHF.

The gene calls are TRBV2 and TRBJ2-7; TRBD1 aligns across 7 bases. The CDR3 is 13 residues long. Germline CDR1 reads SNHLY; CDR2 reads FYNNEI. V gave up 5 bases and J gave up 4 bases; unmatched junction bases: 5. The CDR3 DNA sequence: TGTGCCAGCAGTACTCAGGGGGTTTACGAGCAGTACTTC. Translating it yields CASSTQGVYEQYF.

V usage is TRBV11-2 and J usage is TRBJ2-2; no clear D. Germline-derived CDR1 and CDR2 are SGHAT and FQNNGV. The CDR3 is 13 amino acids. Trimming pared 5 bases from V and 7 bases from J, leaving 11 bases between. This CDR3 reads CASSPGRGGELFF. The CDR3 DNA reads TGTGCCAGCAGCCCCGGTAGAGGCGGGGAGCTGTTTTTT.

V is TRBV15 and J is TRBJ2-3; 9 positions agree with TRBD1. Germline V lookup: CDR1 LNHNV, CDR2 YYDKDF (reference sequence). The CDR3 is 16 amino acids. J gave up 2 bases and V 0 bases, and 3 bases lay outside the gene matches. The CDR3 sequence is CATSREGQGTTDTQYF. CDR3 DNA: TGTGCCACCAGCAGAGAGGGACAGGGCACCACAGATACGCAGTATTTT.

The V call is TRBV5-1, the J call TRBJ2-3, with 9 bases identical to TRBD1. There are 15 residues in the CDR3. Germline values: CDR1 SGHRS, CDR2 YFSETQ. V dropped 4 bases and J dropped 3; count of bases not matched to a gene: 6. The CDR3 protein is CASSTGQGITDTQYF. As DNA, the CDR3 is TGCGCCAGCAGCACGGGACAGGGAATAACAGATACGCAGTATTTT.

This clone was picked up one time. This chain connects TRBV6-1 to TRBJ2-1, with TRBD2 matching over 12 bases. The CDR3 covers 13 residues. V was clipped by 6 bases and J by 10 bases; unmatched bases: 4. CDR1 MNHNS and CDR2 SASEGT come from the germline V gene. The CDR3, as DNA: TGTGCCAGCAGACCTAGCGGGAGGGTCGAGCAGTTCTTC. Its protein product is CASRPSGRVEQFF.

The J gene is TRBJ1-5, the V gene TRBV28; 8 bases line up with TRBD1. Germline CDR1 MDHEN, CDR2 SYDVKM. V was pared by 8 bases and J by 7 bases, with 7 bases of the junction left unmatched. The CDR3 length is 13 residues. CDR3 region: CASHDRGGQPQHF. CDR3 bases: TGTGCCAGCCATGACAGGGGTGGACAGCCCCAGCATTTT.

This sequence joins TRBV5-4 and TRBJ2-7, with D unresolved. Germline CDR1 reads SGHNT; CDR2 reads YYREEE (reference sequence). The CDR3 runs 15 residues. The V gene lost 2 bases and the J gene lost 1 base, with 13 bases spanning the gap. CDR3 DNA: TGTGCCAGCAGCTTTGGGCCCCCTACATCCTACGAGCAGTACTTC. Protein product: CASSFGPPTSYEQYF.

The rearrangement links TRBV5-6 to TRBJ2-5, with a possible D match to TRBD1 (5 bases). CDR1 SGHDT and CDR2 YYEEEE come from the germline V gene. The V gene lost 4 bases and the J gene lost 1 base, with 11 bases spanning the gap. This CDR3 region has 14 residues. The CDR3 DNA sequence: TGTGCCAGCAGCCAGCGACAGACCCAAGAGACCCAGTACTTC. It specifies CASSQRQTQETQYF.

The J gene is TRBJ1-5, the V gene TRBV7-2, with 7 bases aligning to TRBD1. With 4 bases clipped from V and 8 bases from J, the junction kept 11 bases outside the gene matches. The CDR3 contains 15 residues. The germline V gene encodes CDR1 SGHTA and CDR2 FQGNSA. For the CDR3, the DNA is TGTGCCAGCAGCTCACGACAGGGTCGGGTAGAGCCCCAGCATTTT. It encodes CASSSRQGRVEPQHF.

V gene TRBV9 combines with J gene TRBJ2-7; TRBD1 aligns across 7 bases. CDR3 length equals 15 residues. CDR1 is SGDLS, CDR2 YYNGEE, per germline. J lost 1 base, V lost 0 bases, and 4 bases had no gene match. The CDR3 here is CASSVDGQASYEQYF. The DNA of the CDR3 is TGTGCCAGCAGCGTAGACGGACAGGCTTCCTACGAGCAGTACTTC. Drawing the rest from reference TRBV9 and TRBJ2-7, the complete variable domain is DSGVTQTPKHLITATGQRVTLRCSPRSGDLSVYWYQQSLDQGLQFLIQYYNGEERAKGNILERFSAQQFPDLHSELNLSSLELGDSALYFCASSVDGQASYEQYFGPGTRLTVT.